This T cell receptor (beta chain) originates from a study of blood T cell repertoires in COVID-19. CDR3 length: 15 residues. CDR1 is MNHEY and CDR2 is SVGAGI in the germline V gene. After removal of 5 bases from V and 0 bases from J, the junction contained 4 bases not matched to a gene. Cohort placement rested on clinical history that participants reported themselves. The data were produced by immunoSEQ multiplex PCR, yet TCRdb's version contains in-frame clones alone and is incomplete. The sample has hundreds of thousands of clones, roughly 85% seen once. This clone came up a few times. The sequencing input was PBMCs or T cells enriched from blood (not recorded which). This TCR was recovered from a woman aged 50 to 65 who had recovered from COVID-19. The chain uses TRBV6-5 and TRBJ1-3, with 7 bases aligning to TRBD1. The CDR3 reads CASSPDRFSGNTIYF. In DNA form, the CDR3 reads TGTGCCAGCAGTCCGGACAGGTTCTCTGGAAACACCATATATTTT.